A selection of T cell receptor beta chains follows, all from one sample in a study of shared clonotypes between healthy human individuals. Assay: immunoSEQ multiplex PCR; the TCRdb copy retains only in-frame clones and omits some. The profile shows about 2 million clones, approximately 94% of them singletons. Sequencing input: naive CD8+ T cells sorted from blood. These receptors were collected from a man younger than 35 in good health. The CDR3 runs from the conserved cysteine through the conserved F or W. A D gene is named only where the DNA matches it firmly. Not every row has a clone size; where given, it reads once, few, many or a size class.

.	.	TRBV5-4	TRBJ2-1	CASNPQAEYNEQFF	TGTGCCAGCAACCCTCAGGCGGAATACAATGAGCAGTTCTTC
.	.	TRBV19	TRBJ2-1	CASSIVPINYNEQFF	TGTGCCAGTAGTATAGTACCGATAAACTACAATGAGCAGTTCTTC
.	.	TRBV6-5	TRBJ2-7	CASSYSKSSYEQYF	TGTGCCAGCAGTTACTCTAAGAGCTCCTACGAGCAGTACTTC
.	.	TRBV7-9	TRBJ1-1	CASSLVVGEAFF	TGTGCCAGCAGCTTAGTTGTCGGTGAAGCTTTCTTT
.	.	TRBV27	TRBJ2-5	CASSLLAAGAQETQYF	TGTGCCAGCAGTTTACTGGCAGCTGGGGCCCAAGAGACCCAGTACTTC
.	.	TRBV12-5	TRBJ2-7	CASGLGGTYEQYF	TGTGCTAGTGGTTTGGGCGGGACCTACGAGCAGTACTTC
TRBD1	once	TRBV6-5	TRBJ1-5	CASSSGTGNQPQHF	TGTGCCAGCAGTTCAGGGACAGGAAACCAGCCCCAGCATTTT
.	.	TRBV29-1	TRBJ2-3	CSVELLTSTDTQYF	TGCAGCGTCGAGCTACTAACTTCCACAGATACGCAGTATTTT
.	.	TRBV7-9	TRBJ1-1	CASSDPQGGNTEAFF	TGTGCCAGCAGCGATCCACAGGGCGGGAACACTGAAGCTTTCTTT
.	.	TRBV7-2	TRBJ2-1	CASSPPGYLTYNEQFF	TGTGCCAGCAGCCCCCCGGGATATTTAACCTACAATGAGCAGTTCTTC
.	.	TRBV9	TRBJ2-2	CASSANRLANTGELFF	TGTGCCAGCAGCGCGAACCGGCTAGCGAACACCGGGGAGCTGTTTTTT
.	few	TRBV6-5	TRBJ2-3	CASSYSNTDTQYF	TGTGCCAGCAGTTACTCGAACACAGATACGCAGTATTTT
.	.	TRBV5-4	TRBJ2-7	CASSPAGRDEQYF	TGTGCCAGCAGCCCCGCGGGCAGGGACGAGCAGTACTTC
.	.	TRBV28	TRBJ1-4	CATVGSLMVHSNEKLFF	TGTGCCACAGTGGGGTCCCTAATGGTACATAGTAATGAAAAACTGTTTTTT
.	.	TRBV6-6	TRBJ1-3	CASSYYFGGSGNTIYF	TGTGCCAGCAGTTACTACTTTGGTGGGTCTGGAAACACCATATATTTT
TRBD1	.	TRBV6-5	TRBJ2-7	CASSYSGDRGDEQYF	TGTGCCAGCAGTTACTCGGGGGACAGGGGCGACGAGCAGTACTTC
TRBD1	.	TRBV9	TRBJ2-7	CASSEGQSYEQYF	TGTGCCAGCAGCGAGGGACAGTCCTACGAGCAGTACTTC
.	.	TRBV5-1	TRBJ1-3	CASSLATAFSGNTIYF	TGCGCCAGCAGCTTGGCGACAGCCTTCTCTGGAAACACCATATATTTT
TRBD1	.	TRBV7-9	TRBJ2-7	CASSLWTGGFTSYEQYF	TGTGCCAGCAGCTTGTGGACAGGGGGATTTACCTCCTACGAGCAGTACTTC
.	.	TRBV25-1	TRBJ1-5	CATGINQPQHF	TGTGCCACGGGGATAAATCAGCCCCAGCATTTT
.	.	TRBV28	TRBJ2-7	CASSSDGRQQYF	TGTGCCAGCAGTTCGGACGGCCGTCAGCAGTACTTC
.	.	TRBV27	TRBJ2-3	CASSPLGVIGTDTQYF	TGTGCCAGCAGCCCCCTGGGAGTAATCGGGACAGATACGCAGTATTTT
TRBD2	.	TRBV2	TRBJ2-7	CARSGGYSYEQYF	TGTGCCAGATCGGGAGGTTACTCCTACGAGCAGTACTTC
TRBD1	.	TRBV29-1	TRBJ1-2	CSVEEDRGYGYTF	TGCAGCGTTGAAGAGGACAGGGGGTATGGCTACACCTTC
TRBD1	.	TRBV7-9	TRBJ2-7	CASSRPGTGNEQYF	TGTGCCAGCAGCCGTCCCGGGACAGGGAACGAGCAGTACTTC
TRBD1	.	TRBV9	TRBJ1-2	CASSVGSEGAGAGYTF	TGTGCCAGCAGCGTAGGATCGGAGGGGGCCGGGGCTGGCTACACCTTC
TRBD2	.	TRBV5-1	TRBJ2-1	CASSESGNSYNEQFF	TGCGCCAGCAGCGAGAGCGGGAACTCCTACAATGAGCAGTTCTTC
.	.	TRBV7-6	TRBJ1-6	CASSLGRPTGASPLHF	TGTGCCAGCAGCTTAGGACGGCCGACAGGTGCTTCACCCCTCCACTTT
TRBD2	once	TRBV7-9	TRBJ2-7	CASSLGAGGPYEQYF	TGTGCCAGCAGCTTAGGGGCGGGAGGCCCATACGAGCAGTACTTC
TRBD2	.	TRBV9	TRBJ2-7	CASSASGGAHEQYF	TGTGCCAGCAGCGCTAGCGGGGGGGCCCACGAGCAGTACTTC
.	.	TRBV4-1	TRBJ2-3	CASSQALTDTQYF	TGCGCCAGCAGCCAAGCCCTGACAGATACGCAGTATTTT
.	.	TRBV4-3	TRBJ1-5	CASSQVVTVGAGQPQHF	TGCGCCAGCAGCCAAGTAGTAACCGTGGGAGCGGGACAGCCCCAGCATTTT
.	.	TRBV7-2	TRBJ2-1	CASSLLRANEQFF	TGTGCCAGCAGCTTATTGAGGGCGAATGAGCAGTTCTTC
TRBD2	.	TRBV11-2	TRBJ2-7	CASSLDGTSGRWEQYF	TGTGCCAGCAGCTTAGACGGGACTAGCGGGAGGTGGGAGCAGTACTTC
.	.	TRBV12-5	TRBJ1-4	CASGPWADNEKLFF	TGTGCTAGTGGTCCCTGGGCCGATAATGAAAAACTGTTTTTT
TRBD1	.	TRBV10-3	TRBJ2-3	CAISDGQGIVDTQYF	TGTGCCATCAGTGATGGACAGGGAATAGTGGATACGCAGTATTTT
.	.	TRBV11-2	TRBJ2-3	CASSFQGRGTDTQYF	TGTGCCAGCAGCTTCCAGGGACGGGGCACAGATACGCAGTATTTT
TRBD1	.	TRBV29-1	TRBJ2-1	CSVQGQSYNEQFF	TGCAGCGTTCAGGGACAGAGTTACAATGAGCAGTTCTTC
TRBD1	.	TRBV9	TRBJ2-7	CASSSTGAEQYF	TGTGCCAGCAGTAGTACAGGGGCCGAGCAGTACTTC
.	.	TRBV9	TRBJ2-5	CASSVVSGSETQYF	TGTGCCAGCAGCGTAGTGTCGGGGTCCGAGACCCAGTACTTC
TRBD1	once	TRBV5-1	TRBJ2-7	CASSPPGQDSPSSYEQYF	TGCGCCAGCAGCCCTCCGGGACAGGACTCTCCATCGTCCTACGAGCAGTACTTC
.	.	TRBV11-2	TRBJ2-7	CASSTPQAYEQYF	TGTGCCAGCAGCACCCCCCAGGCCTACGAGCAGTACTTC
.	.	TRBV5-6	TRBJ2-2	CASSSSAGELFF	TGTGCCAGCAGCTCCTCTGCCGGGGAGCTGTTTTTT
.	.	TRBV7-9	TRBJ2-5	CASSLVRGAGETQYF	TGTGCCAGCAGCTTAGTTCGGGGGGCGGGAGAGACCCAGTACTTC
.	.	TRBV4-2	TRBJ2-2	CASSQDWYPEYTGELFF	TGTGCCAGCAGCCAAGATTGGTACCCCGAATACACCGGGGAGCTGTTTTTT
TRBD1	.	TRBV7-8	TRBJ2-7	CASSTGNVEQYF	TGTGCCAGCTCGACAGGGAACGTCGAGCAGTACTTC
.	.	TRBV19	TRBJ2-7	CASSATGSYEQYF	TGTGCCAGTAGCGCCACAGGCTCCTACGAGCAGTACTTC